The 10 T cell receptor beta chains below all came from one sample that was sequenced in a study of regulatory T cells in long-lasting Graves disease. The sample's time point: newly diagnosed GD, antithyroid drugs for less than 3 months. The TCR library was made from RNA extracted from PBMCs. Investigators prepared the TCR beta libraries by applying iRepertoire HTBI primers and Arm-PCR of CDR3 regions. TCRdb recomputed calls from the multiplex PCR reads with MiXCR, one row per CDR3 protein. Of roughly 500,000 distinct CDR3 sequences detected, roughly 14% appear once; the ten largest clones hold about 9.1%. These same data were also listed under a study on T cells in Graves' hyperthyroidism and ophthalmopathy.

The source material was peripheral blood mononuclear cells (PBMCs), sampled at new diagnosis, from a patient treated with antithyroid drugs. These receptor sequences come from a man aged 25-40 years with Graves disease.

This clonotype was counted many times. The chain recombines TRBV6-1 with TRBJ1-1; D possibly corresponds to TRBD1 (5 bases). The CDR3 loop spans 12 amino acids. The germline V gene has CDR1 MNHNS and CDR2 SASEGT. With 8 bases removed from V and 8 bases from J, the gap between germline ends came to 15 bases. This CDR3 reads CASCPRGREAFF. CDR3 in DNA: TGTGCCAGCTGTCCGAGGGGCCGAGAAGCTTTCTTT.

This clonotype was counted ten times or more. The rearrangement uses TRBV12-3 or TRBV12-4 and TRBJ2-3; maybe TRBD2 (5 bases). This CDR3 spans 17 amino acids. Trimming took off 3 bases at V and 1 base at J, with 17 bases between the two ends. The CDR3 nucleotides read TGTGCCAGCAGTTTCTTTTTAGCGAGCGTTCGCACAGATACGCAGTATTTT. Its protein product is CASSFFLASVRTDTQYF.

Turning to this clonotype: Given a much more abundant clone one base away, this may be a read error. The chain carries TRBV19 and TRBJ2-7; D unclear. This CDR3 is 13 amino acids long. V gave up 10 bases and J gave up 4 bases, with 17 bases separating them. CDR1 and CDR2 (germline): LNHDA, SQIVND (reference sequence). The CDR3 reads CANSTDPGYEQYF. The CDR3 nucleotides are TGTGCCAATAGCACCGACCCTGGGTACGAGCAGTACTTC. The whole variable domain, remainder taken from reference TRBV19 and TRBJ2-7, is DGGITQSPKYLFRKEGQNVTLSCEQNLNHDAMYWYRQDPGQGLRLIYYSQIVNDFQKGDIAEGYSVSREKKESFPLTVTSAQKNPTAFYLCANSTDPGYEQYFGPGTRLTVT.

This clonotype was seen many times. This chain uses TRBV7-8 with TRBJ1-6; perhaps TRBD1 as D (6 bases). The CDR3 is 14 amino acids. V was cut by 6 bases and J by 5 bases, with 11 bases left in between. Per the germline V gene, CDR1 is SGHVS and CDR2 is FQNEAQ. The chain's CDR3 is CASRGRGNNSPLHF. In nucleotides, the CDR3 is TGTGCCAGCAGAGGCAGGGGCAATAATTCACCCCTCCACTTT.

This clonotype was seen a handful of times. The V gene is TRBV27, the J gene TRBJ1-2; TRBD1 matches 7 bases. The CDR3 length is 13 residues. Germline CDR1 MNHEY, CDR2 SMNVEV (reference sequence). The V segment lost 8 bases and the J segment 8 bases; nucleotides outside the gene matches: 11. CDR3: CASANTGTDGYTF. CDR3 DNA sequence: TGTGCCAGCGCGAACACCGGGACAGACGGCTACACCTTC.

In this sample, this clonotype turned up a few times. The V gene is TRBV5-6, the J gene TRBJ1-1; D call uncertain. The germline V gene encodes CDR1 SGHDT and CDR2 YYEEEE. This CDR3 is built from 13 residues. Trimming took off 3 bases at V and 1 base at J, with 7 bases between the two ends. The CDR3 DNA sequence: TGTGCCAGCAGCTGGGCGGCGAACACTGAAGCTTTCTTT. Translated, it gives CASSWAANTEAFF.

This clonotype has ten or more counts. The chain carries TRBV11-2 and TRBJ1-4, with 11 bases matching TRBD1. Per the germline V gene, CDR1 is SGHAT and CDR2 is FQNNGV. The CDR3 consists of 13 residues. V was clipped by 8 bases and J by 10 bases; unmatched bases: 6. The CDR3 spells CASGPGQGVKLFF. In nucleotides, the CDR3 is TGTGCCAGCGGCCCGGGACAGGGGGTAAAACTGTTTTTT.

The sample holds many counts of this clonotype. In DNA form, the CDR3 reads TGTGCCAGCATCGGCACAGGGCTGAGCGAGCAGTACTTC. This encodes CASIGTGLSEQYF. The chain combines TRBV2 with TRBJ2-7; D perhaps matches TRBD1 (6 bases). The ends were cut back, 7 bases at V and 6 bases at J, with 16 bases in the middle. This CDR3 region has 13 residues. The V gene's germline CDR1 is SNHLY and CDR2 FYNNEI.

Note on this clonotype: A junction end diverges from the germline sequence, so it may reflect a read error. The chain links TRBV9 to TRBJ1-1; D is uncertain. This CDR3 comprises 16 residues. Germline V gene lookup returns CDR1 SGDLS and CDR2 YYNGEE. CDR3 residues: CTSSVATERPGTEAFF. CDR3 sequence (DNA): TGTACCAGCAGCGTAGCTACGGAGCGTCCAGGCACTGAAGCTTTCTTT.

This chain connects TRBV5-1 to TRBJ2-1; 13 positions agree with TRBD2. V shed 4 bases, J shed 8 bases, and the junction held 12 bases outside the gene matches. The V gene's germline CDR1 is SGHRS and CDR2 YFSETQ. The CDR3 has 17 residues. This CDR3 is CASSHELAGGPGHEQFF. The CDR3 coding sequence is TGCGCCAGCAGCCACGAACTAGCGGGAGGGCCGGGCCATGAGCAGTTCTTC.